These 8 T cell receptor beta chains came from one sample sequenced in a study of CD4 and CD8 cells across lung adenocarcinoma regions. TCRdb re-analysed the PCR reads in MiXCR, keeping a single row per CDR3 protein. The repertoire holds more than 9,500 distinct CDR3 sequences, around 48% seen once, with roughly 25% in the top ten. Sequencing input: CD8+ T cells from the margin of a lung tumor. The receptors were sampled from a female donor with lung adenocarcinoma. The CD4 and CD8 labels of this study may be unreliable.

In regard to this clonotype: One junction end does not reproduce the germline sequence, and a read error may be involved. The chain recombines TRBV6-1 with TRBJ2-1; D gene ambiguous. CDR3 size: 14 residues. Germline V CDR1 and CDR2: MNHNS, SASEGT. The CDR3 here is CASSDFETYNAQFF. The CDR3 nucleotides read TGTGCCAGCAGTGATTTTGAGACTTACAATGCGCAGTTTTTT.

The chain has TRBV10-3 and TRBJ2-1; D is uncertain. The J call could be wrong; TRBJ2-7 is a better fit for the DNA end. There are 16 residues in the CDR3. Germline V gene data show CDR1 as ENHRY and CDR2 as SYGVKD. The CDR3 nucleotides read TGTGCCATCAGTGAGGGGTTGGCGGATCTAAACTACGAGCAGTACTTC. Its protein product is CAISEGLADLNYEQYF.

The rearrangement joins TRBV7-6 to TRBJ2-5; TRBD2 aligns across 7 bases. The end of the DNA aligns better with TRBJ2-7, so the J call may be wrong. This CDR3 is built from 16 residues. Per germline, CDR1 SGHVS and CDR2 FNYEAQ. The CDR3 DNA reads as TGTGCCAGCAGCCCAAAGGACTACGGGAGGAACTACGAGCAGTACTTC. Amino acids: CASSPKDYGRNYEQYF.

This clonotype counts as medium-sized. The chain is built from TRBV7-2 and TRBJ2-7, with 11 nucleotides matching TRBD2. Unmatched junction bases numbered 7, after V lost 1 base and J lost 5 bases. In germline, CDR1 is SGHTA, CDR2 FQGNSA. This CDR3 comprises 16 residues. CDR3 loop: CASSLDSGGAGNEQYF. The CDR3 DNA sequence: TGTGCCAGCAGCTTAGATAGCGGGGGGGCAGGGAACGAGCAGTACTTC.

This clonotype has at least ten counts. The chain uses TRBV7-2 and TRBJ2-1, with TRBD2 matching 7 bases. The J call could be wrong; TRBJ2-7 is a better fit for the DNA end. Germline CDR1 is SGHTA and CDR2 is FQGNSA. The CDR3 runs to 17 residues. The CDR3 nucleotides are TGTGCCAGCAGCTTAGACCCGTTCGGGGGGTCATCCTACGAGCAGTACTTC. Its protein is CASSLDPFGGSSYEQYF.

This clonotype was recorded many times. The CDR3 is CASSAWTVEKLFF. In DNA, the CDR3 is TGTGCCAGCAGTGCTTGGACAGTTGAAAAACTGTTTTTT. The chain uses TRBV6-1 and TRBJ1-4, with D maybe TRBD1 (6 bases). The V end lost 4 bases, the J end lost 7 bases, and 10 bases lay between the germline ends. CDR1 MNHNS and CDR2 SASEGT come from the germline V gene. There are 13 residues in the CDR3.

The chain combines TRBV4-2 with TRBJ1-1; TRBD1 aligns across 7 bases. V shed 3 bases, J shed 1 base, and the junction held 2 bases outside the gene matches. CDR1 and CDR2 (germline): LGHNA, YNFKEQ. The CDR3 spans 14 residues. CDR3 protein: CASSQQGGNTEAFF. For the CDR3, the DNA is TGTGCCAGCAGCCAGCAGGGGGGGAACACTGAAGCTTTCTTT.

This clonotype was recorded at least ten times. The chain employs TRBV24-1 and TRBJ2-1; D is ambiguous. Trimming took off 6 bases at V and 5 bases at J, with 7 bases between the two ends. CDR3 length equals 12 residues. Germline CDR1 is KGHDR and CDR2 is SFDVKD. The CDR3 reads CATSLGHNEQFF. In DNA form, the CDR3 reads TGTGCCACCAGTTTAGGGCACAATGAGCAGTTCTTC.